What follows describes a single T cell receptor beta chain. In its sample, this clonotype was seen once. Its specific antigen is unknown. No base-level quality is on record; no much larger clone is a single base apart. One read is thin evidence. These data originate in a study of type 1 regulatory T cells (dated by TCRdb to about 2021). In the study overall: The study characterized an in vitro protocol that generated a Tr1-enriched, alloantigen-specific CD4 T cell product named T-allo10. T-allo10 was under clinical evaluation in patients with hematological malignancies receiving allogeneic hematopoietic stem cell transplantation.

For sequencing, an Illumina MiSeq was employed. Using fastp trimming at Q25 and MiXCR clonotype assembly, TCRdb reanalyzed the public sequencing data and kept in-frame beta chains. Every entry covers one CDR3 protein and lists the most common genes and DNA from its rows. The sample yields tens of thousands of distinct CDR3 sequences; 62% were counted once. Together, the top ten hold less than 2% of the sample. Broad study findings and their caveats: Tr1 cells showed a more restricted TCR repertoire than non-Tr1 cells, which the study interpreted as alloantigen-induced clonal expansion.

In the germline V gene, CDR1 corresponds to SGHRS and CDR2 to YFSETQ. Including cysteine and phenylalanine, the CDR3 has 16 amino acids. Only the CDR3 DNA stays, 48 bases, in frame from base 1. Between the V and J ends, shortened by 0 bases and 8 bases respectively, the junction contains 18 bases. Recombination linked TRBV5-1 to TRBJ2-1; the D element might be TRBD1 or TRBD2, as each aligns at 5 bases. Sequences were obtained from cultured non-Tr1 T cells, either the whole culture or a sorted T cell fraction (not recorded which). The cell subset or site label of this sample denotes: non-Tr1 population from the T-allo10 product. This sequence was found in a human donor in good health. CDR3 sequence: CASSLAGGALGDEQFF. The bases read TGCGCCAGCAGCTTGGCCGGTGGGGCCTTGGGGGATGAGCAGTTCTTC. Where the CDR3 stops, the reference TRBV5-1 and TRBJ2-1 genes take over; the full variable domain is KAGVTQTPRYLIKTRGQQVTLSCSPISGHRSVSWYQQTPGQGLQFLFEYFSETQRNKGNFPGRFSGRQFSNSRSEMNVSTLELGDSALYLCASSLAGGALGDEQFFGPGTRLTVL.